This TCR beta chain was sequenced in a study of T cells in Graves' hyperthyroidism and ophthalmopathy. The CDR3 spans 12 residues. Germline loops: CDR1 MNHEY, CDR2 SVGEGT. V lost 10 bases and J lost 2, with 9 bases in between. Regarding this clonotype: The antigen is undetermined.

The study included ophthalmopathy patients with Clinical Activity Score at least 3, NOSPECS grade at least 4 and duration under 3 months. Patients showing uncontrolled infection, other autoimmune disease, pregnancy or lactation were ineligible. Study results and limitations: Among thyroid clonotypes expanded above 0.001, most also appeared in blood.

Using RNA transcripts as the source, TCR beta CDR3 regions were amplified. A first-round RT-PCR of the TCR CDR3 used the HTBI primer set. TCRdb re-derived calls from the multiplex PCR reads in MiXCR, one entry per CDR3 protein. The sample consists of fewer than 750,000 distinct CDR3 sequences, roughly 14% of them appearing once. The sample comprised blood. The chain is built from TRBV6-2 or TRBV6-3 and TRBJ2-1; no definite D call. This sequence was found in a woman in her forties with Graves' ophthalmopathy. The CDR3 DNA sequence: TGTGCCACCTATGCCCCCTACAATGAGCAGTTCTTC. Protein: CATYAPYNEQFF.